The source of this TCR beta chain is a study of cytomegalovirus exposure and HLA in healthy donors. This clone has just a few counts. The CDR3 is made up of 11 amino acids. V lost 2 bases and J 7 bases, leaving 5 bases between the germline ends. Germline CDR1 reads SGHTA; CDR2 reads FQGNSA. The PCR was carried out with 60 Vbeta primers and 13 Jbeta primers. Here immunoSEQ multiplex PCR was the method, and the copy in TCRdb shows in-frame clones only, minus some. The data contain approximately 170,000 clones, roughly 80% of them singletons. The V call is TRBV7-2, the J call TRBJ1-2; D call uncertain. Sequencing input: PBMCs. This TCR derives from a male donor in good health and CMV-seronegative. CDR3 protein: CASSLSAGYTF. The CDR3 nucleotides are TGTGCCAGCAGCTTAAGCGCTGGCTACACCTTC. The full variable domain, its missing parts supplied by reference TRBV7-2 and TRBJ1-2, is GAGVSQSPSNKVTEKGKDVELRCDPISGHTALYWYRQSLGQGLEFLIYFQGNSAPDKSGLPSDRFSAERTGGSVSTLTIQRTQQEDSAVYLCASSLSAGYTFGSGTRLTVV.